This TCR beta chain was profiled in a study of blood T cell repertoires in COVID-19. Study summary: COVID-19 samples, acute and convalescent, were from the United States, Italy and Spain. T cells, B-cell-depleted T cells, or PBMCs supplied cDNA or gDNA.

Deletions cut 3 bases from V and 4 bases from J, with 12 bases between. The CDR3 is 14 residues long. Germline CDR1 is SGHAT and CDR2 is FQNNGV. Original processing notes: Estimation of nucleated cell counts was performed using reference gene primer amplification. Repertoires were generated with immunoSEQ multiplex PCR, while TCRdb's copy carries only in-frame clones and drops some. That table gives V, J and clone size, and the DNA gave D and trimming. The repertoire consists of 90,000 to 150,000 clones, with around three quarters occurring once and the leading ten covering under 5%. Sequencing input: peripheral blood. The receptor comes from a woman over 75 with acute or convalescent COVID-19. The chain has TRBV11-2 and TRBJ1-2; D is uncertain. Here the CDR3 reads CASSFGRAGYGYTF. CDR3 nucleotide sequence: TGTGCCAGCAGCTTCGGGCGCGCGGGCTATGGCTACACCTTC.